This T cell receptor (beta chain) was captured by sequencing in a study of shared clonotypes between healthy human individuals. Findings of the study overall: Some naive CD4 clonotypes, around 5%, turned up in common across several donors.

The CDR3 loop spans 13 amino acids. V was pared by 8 bases and J by 7 bases, with 0 bases of the junction left unmatched. The germline CDR1 and CDR2 sequences are MGHDK and SYGVNS. The naive CD8 fraction comprised CD45RO-negative cells positively selected for CCR7 and excluded terminally differentiated effector memory CD45RA+ cells. Some clones are missing from TCRdb's copy, which holds only in-frame ones; the method was immunoSEQ multiplex PCR. The table shows about 820,000 clones, with 80% to 95% occurring only once. Points on this clone: Its antigen is as yet unknown.

The sequence came from a man in his thirties or forties in good health. The rearrangement links TRBV25-1 to TRBJ2-1; 15 nucleotides line up with TRBD2. The sample consisted of naive CD8+ T cells sorted from blood. CDR3 region: CASGTSGRNEQFF. The CDR3 nucleotides read TGTGCCAGCGGGACTAGCGGGAGGAATGAGCAGTTCTTC.